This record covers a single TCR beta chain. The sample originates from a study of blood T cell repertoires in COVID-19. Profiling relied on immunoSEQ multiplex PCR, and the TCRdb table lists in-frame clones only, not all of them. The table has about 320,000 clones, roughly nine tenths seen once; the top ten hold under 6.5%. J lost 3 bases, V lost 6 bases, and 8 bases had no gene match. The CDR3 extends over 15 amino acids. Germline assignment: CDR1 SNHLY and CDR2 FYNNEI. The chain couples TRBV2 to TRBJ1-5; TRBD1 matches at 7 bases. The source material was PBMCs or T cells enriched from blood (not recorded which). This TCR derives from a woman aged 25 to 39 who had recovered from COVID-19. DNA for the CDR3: TGTGCCAGCAGCCGCGACAGGGCGGACAATCAGCCCCAGCATTTT. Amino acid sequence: CASSRDRADNQPQHF.